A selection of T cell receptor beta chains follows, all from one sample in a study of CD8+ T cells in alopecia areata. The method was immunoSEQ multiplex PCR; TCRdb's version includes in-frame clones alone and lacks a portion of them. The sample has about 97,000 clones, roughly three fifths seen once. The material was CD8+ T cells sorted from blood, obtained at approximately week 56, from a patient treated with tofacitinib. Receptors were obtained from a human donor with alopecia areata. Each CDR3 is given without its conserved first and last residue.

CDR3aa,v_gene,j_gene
ASRRGVTDTQY,TRBV9,TRBJ2-3
ASSSVPGQGRGQETQY,TRBV13,TRBJ2-5
ASSLGATAGTDNQPQH,TRBV7-9,TRBJ1-5
ASSQATGFRQPQH,TRBV4-1,TRBJ1-5
ASSSQGNEQF,TRBV13,TRBJ2-1
SVETGNTIY,TRBV29-1,TRBJ1-3
SVDPNGRGYEQY,TRBV29-1,NA
ASSQEGVPDTQY,TRBV4-1,TRBJ2-3
ASSLGLFNQPQH,TRBV11-2,TRBJ1-5
ASSLSGGVNQPQH,TRBV27,TRBJ1-5
ASSGGESYSNQPQH,TRBV2,TRBJ1-5
ASSEWPKETQY,TRBV2,TRBJ2-5
AISERVGIPSSYNEQF,TRBV10-3,TRBJ2-1
ASSYGQGGKETQY,TRBV7-9,TRBJ2-5
ASSFEFPGELF,TRBV5-4,TRBJ2-2
ASSTVGSTDTQY,TRBV10-2,TRBJ2-3
ASSFVPAGGMWYGYT,TRBV5-1,TRBJ1-2
ASRLVLAQDNEQF,TRBV7-9,TRBJ2-1
ASSRPGETQY,TRBV27,TRBJ2-5
ASSLYVAIQETQY,TRBV5-6,TRBJ2-5
ASSPETSTASRANEQF,TRBV7-9,TRBJ2-1
SVGIQGLEAF,TRBV29-1,TRBJ1-1
ASSLGSLSNYGYT,TRBV19,TRBJ1-2
ASHRSRGYEQY,TRBV5-1,TRBJ2-7
ASSVAAGHGYT,TRBV9,TRBJ1-2
ASTSGTEHTNHYEQY,TRBV7-9,TRBJ2-7
ASSSGQGSTDTQY,TRBV7-9,TRBJ2-3
ASNLDDSYNSPLH,TRBV5-1,TRBJ1-6
ASSTTGVEQY,TRBV28,TRBJ2-7
ASSDLSGTGELF,TRBV2,TRBJ2-2
AWEDSGAYNEQF,TRBV30,TRBJ2-1
ASSSEGASTDTQY,TRBV5-1,TRBJ2-3
ASSHSGTGKNIQY,TRBV5-4,TRBJ2-4
ASSPGRVNTEAF,TRBV5-6,TRBJ1-1
ASSPRDGGKSTDTQY,TRBV14,TRBJ2-3
ASSQGGGTEAF,TRBV9,TRBJ1-1